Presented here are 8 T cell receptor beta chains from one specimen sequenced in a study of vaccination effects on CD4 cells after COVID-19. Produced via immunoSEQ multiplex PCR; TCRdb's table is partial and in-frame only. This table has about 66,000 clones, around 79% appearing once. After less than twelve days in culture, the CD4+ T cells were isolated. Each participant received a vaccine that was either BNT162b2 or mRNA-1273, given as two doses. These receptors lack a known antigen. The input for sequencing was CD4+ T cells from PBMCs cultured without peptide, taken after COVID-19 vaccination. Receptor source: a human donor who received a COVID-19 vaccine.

The CDR3 sequence: CSPKEGGEQYV. For the CDR3, the DNA is TGCAGTCCCAAAGAGGGAGGCGAGCAGTACGTC. The V and J genes are TRBV20-1 and TRBJ2-7; maybe TRBD2 (6 bases). CDR3 length: 11 residues. Germline lookup yields CDR1 DFQATT and CDR2 SNEGSKA (reference sequence). V was cut by 8 bases and J by 6 bases, with 14 bases left in between.

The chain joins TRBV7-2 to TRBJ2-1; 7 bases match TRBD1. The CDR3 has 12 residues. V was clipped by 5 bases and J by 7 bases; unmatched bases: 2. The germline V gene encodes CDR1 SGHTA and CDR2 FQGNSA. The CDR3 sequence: CASSTRGNEQFF. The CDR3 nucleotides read TGTGCCAGCAGCACCAGGGGGAATGAGCAGTTCTTC.

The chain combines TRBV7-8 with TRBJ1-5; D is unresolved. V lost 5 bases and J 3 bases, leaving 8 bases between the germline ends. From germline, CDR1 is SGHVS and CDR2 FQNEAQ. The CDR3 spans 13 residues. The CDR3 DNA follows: TGTGCCAGCAGCCCCTCAACCAATCAGCCCCAGCATTTT. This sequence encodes CASSPSTNQPQHF.

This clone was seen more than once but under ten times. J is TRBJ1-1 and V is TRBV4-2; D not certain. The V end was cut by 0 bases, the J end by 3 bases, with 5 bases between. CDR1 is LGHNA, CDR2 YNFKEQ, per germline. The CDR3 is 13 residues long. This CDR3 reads CASSQDRYTEAFF. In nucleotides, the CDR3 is TGTGCCAGCAGCCAAGATAGGTACACTGAAGCTTTCTTT.

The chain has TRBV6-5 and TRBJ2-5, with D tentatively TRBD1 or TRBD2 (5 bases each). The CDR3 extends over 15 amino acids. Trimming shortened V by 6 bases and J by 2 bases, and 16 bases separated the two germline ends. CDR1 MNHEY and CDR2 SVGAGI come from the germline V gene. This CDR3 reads CASSRTRGPQETQYF. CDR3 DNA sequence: TGTGCCAGCAGCCGGACGAGGGGACCACAAGAGACCCAGTACTTC.

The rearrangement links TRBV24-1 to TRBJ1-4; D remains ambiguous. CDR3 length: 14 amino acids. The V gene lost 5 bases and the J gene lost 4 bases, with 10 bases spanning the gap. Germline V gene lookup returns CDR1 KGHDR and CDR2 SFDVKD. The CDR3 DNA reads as TGTGCCACCAGTGGTTGGCTGAATAATGAAAAACTGTTTTTT. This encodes CATSGWLNNEKLFF.

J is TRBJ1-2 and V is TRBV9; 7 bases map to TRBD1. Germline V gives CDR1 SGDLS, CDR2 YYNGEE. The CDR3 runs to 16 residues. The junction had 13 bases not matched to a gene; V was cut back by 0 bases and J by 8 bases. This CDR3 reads CASSVAHGTVQWGYTF. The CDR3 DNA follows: TGTGCCAGCAGCGTAGCTCATGGGACAGTACAATGGGGCTACACCTTC.

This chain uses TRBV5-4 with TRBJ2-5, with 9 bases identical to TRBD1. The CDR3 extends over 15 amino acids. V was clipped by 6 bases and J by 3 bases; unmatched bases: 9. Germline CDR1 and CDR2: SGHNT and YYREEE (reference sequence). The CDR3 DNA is TGTGCCAGCACAAATACCGGGACAGGGAAAGAGACCCAGTACTTC. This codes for CASTNTGTGKETQYF. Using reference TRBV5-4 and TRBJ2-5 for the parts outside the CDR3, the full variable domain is ETGVTQSPTHLIKTRGQQVTLRCSSQSGHNTVSWYQQALGQGPQFIFQYYREEENGRGNFPPRFSGLQFPNYSSELNVNALELDDSALYLCASTNTGTGKETQYFGPGTRLLVL.